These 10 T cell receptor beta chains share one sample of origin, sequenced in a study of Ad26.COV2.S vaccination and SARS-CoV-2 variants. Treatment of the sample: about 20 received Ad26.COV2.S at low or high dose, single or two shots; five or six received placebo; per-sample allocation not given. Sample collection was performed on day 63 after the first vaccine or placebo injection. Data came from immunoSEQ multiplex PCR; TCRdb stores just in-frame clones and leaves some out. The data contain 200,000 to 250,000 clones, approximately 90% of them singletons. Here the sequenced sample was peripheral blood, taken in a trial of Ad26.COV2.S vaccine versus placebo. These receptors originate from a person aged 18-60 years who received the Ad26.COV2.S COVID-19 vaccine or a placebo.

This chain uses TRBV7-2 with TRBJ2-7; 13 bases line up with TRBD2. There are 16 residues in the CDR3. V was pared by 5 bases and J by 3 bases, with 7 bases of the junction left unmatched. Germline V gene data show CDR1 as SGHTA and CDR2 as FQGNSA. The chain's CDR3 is CASSGGTSGMIYEQYF. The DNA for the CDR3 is TGTGCCAGCAGCGGGGGGACTAGCGGGATGATCTACGAGCAGTACTTC.

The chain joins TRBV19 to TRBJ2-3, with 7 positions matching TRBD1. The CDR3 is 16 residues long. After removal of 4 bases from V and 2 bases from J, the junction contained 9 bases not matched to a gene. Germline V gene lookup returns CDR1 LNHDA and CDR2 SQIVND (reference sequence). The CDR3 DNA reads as TGTGCCAGTAGTAGCTCCGGGACAGCGTTCACAGATACGCAGTATTTT. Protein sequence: CASSSSGTAFTDTQYF.

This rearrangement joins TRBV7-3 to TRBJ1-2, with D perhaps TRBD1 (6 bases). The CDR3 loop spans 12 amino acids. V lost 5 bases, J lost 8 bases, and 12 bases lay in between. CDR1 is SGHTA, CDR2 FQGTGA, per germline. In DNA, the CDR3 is TGTGCCAGCAGCCATACAGGGTACGGCTACACCTTC. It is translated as CASSHTGYGYTF.

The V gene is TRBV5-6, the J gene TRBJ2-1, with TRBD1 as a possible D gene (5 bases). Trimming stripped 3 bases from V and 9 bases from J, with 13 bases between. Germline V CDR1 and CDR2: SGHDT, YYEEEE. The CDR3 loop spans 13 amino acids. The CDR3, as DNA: TGTGCCAGCAGCTCTACAGGTATCGGTGAGCAGTTCTTC. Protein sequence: CASSSTGIGEQFF.

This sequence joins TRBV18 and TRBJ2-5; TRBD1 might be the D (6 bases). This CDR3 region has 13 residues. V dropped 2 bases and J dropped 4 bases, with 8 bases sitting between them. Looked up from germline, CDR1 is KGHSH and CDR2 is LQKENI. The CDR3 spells CASSPLGGETQYF. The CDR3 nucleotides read TGTGCCAGCTCACCATTAGGGGGAGAGACCCAGTACTTC.

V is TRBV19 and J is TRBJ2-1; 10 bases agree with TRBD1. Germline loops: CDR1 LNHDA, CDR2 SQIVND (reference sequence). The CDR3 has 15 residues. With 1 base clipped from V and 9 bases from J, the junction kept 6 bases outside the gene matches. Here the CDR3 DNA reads TGTGCCAGTAGTATAGCGGGGACAGGGGTTGTTGAGCAGTTCTTC. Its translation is CASSIAGTGVVEQFF.

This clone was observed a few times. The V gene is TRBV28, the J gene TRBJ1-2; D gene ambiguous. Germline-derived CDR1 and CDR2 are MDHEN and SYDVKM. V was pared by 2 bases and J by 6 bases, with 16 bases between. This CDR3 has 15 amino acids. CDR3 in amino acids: CASSLLSKPWHGYTF. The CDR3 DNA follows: TGTGCCAGCAGTTTACTATCCAAACCCTGGCATGGCTACACCTTC.

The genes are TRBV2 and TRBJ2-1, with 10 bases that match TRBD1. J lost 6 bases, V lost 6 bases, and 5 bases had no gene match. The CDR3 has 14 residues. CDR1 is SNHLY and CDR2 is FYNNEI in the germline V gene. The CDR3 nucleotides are TGTGCCAGCAGCCGGGACAGGGGAAGCAATGAGCAGTTCTTC. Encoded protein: CASSRDRGSNEQFF.

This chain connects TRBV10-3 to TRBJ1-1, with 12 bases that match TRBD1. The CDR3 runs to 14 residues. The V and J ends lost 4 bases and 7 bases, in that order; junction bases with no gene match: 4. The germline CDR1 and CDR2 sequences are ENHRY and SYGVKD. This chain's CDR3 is CAISGGTGGFEAFF. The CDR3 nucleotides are TGTGCCATCAGTGGAGGGACAGGGGGCTTTGAAGCTTTCTTT.

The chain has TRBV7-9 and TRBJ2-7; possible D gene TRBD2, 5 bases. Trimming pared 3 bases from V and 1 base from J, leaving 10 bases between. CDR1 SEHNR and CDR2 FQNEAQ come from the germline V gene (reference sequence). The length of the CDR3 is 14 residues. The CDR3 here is CASSFPTGSYEQYF. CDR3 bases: TGTGCCAGCAGCTTCCCGACGGGATCCTACGAGCAGTACTTC.